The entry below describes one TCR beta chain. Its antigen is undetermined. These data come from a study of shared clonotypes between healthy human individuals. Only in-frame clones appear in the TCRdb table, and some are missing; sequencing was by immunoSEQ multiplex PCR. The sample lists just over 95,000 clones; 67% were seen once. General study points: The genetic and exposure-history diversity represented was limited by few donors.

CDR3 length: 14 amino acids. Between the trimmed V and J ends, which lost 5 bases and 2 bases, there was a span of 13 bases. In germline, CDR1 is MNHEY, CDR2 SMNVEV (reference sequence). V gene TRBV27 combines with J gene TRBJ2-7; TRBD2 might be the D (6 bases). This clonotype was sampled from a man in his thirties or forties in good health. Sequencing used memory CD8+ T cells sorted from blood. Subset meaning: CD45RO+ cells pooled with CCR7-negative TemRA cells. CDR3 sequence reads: CASSPLSGAYEQYF. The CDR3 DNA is TGTGCCAGCAGTCCCTTGTCGGGAGCCTACGAGCAGTACTTC.